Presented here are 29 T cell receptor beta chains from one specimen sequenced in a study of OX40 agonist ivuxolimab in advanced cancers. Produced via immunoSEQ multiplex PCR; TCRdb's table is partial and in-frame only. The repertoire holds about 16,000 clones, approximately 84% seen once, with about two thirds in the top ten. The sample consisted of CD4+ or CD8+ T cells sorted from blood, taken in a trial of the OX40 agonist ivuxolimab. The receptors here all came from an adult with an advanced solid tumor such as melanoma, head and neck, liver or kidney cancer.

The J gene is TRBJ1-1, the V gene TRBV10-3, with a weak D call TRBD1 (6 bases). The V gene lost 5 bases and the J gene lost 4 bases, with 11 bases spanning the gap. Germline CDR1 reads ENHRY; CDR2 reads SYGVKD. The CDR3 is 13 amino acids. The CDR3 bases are TGTGCCATCAGTCTTGGACAGCTCACTGAAGCTTTCTTT. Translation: CAISLGQLTEAFF.

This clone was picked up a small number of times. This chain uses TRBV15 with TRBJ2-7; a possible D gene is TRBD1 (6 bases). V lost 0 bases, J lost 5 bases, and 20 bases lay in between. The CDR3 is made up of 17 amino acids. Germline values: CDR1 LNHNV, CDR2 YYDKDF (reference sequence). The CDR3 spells CATSRDFGRGRLDEQYF. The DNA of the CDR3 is TGTGCCACCAGCAGAGATTTCGGCAGGGGCCGGCTAGACGAGCAGTACTTC.

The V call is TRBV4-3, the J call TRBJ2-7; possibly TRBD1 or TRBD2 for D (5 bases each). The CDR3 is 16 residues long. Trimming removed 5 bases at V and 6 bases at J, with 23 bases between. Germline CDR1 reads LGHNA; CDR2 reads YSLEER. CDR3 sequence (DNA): TGCGCCAGCAGCTCCAACTCCGGGACCCCCTGGGGCGAGCAGTACTTC. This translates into CASSSNSGTPWGEQYF.

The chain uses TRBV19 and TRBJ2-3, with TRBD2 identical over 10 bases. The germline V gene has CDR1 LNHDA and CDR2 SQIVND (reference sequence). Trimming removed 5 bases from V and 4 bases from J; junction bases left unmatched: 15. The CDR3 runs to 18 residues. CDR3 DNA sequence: TGTGCCAGTAGTTTCCAACCCCTTCTAGCGGGGGCCCCAGATACGCAGTATTTT. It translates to CASSFQPLLAGAPDTQYF.

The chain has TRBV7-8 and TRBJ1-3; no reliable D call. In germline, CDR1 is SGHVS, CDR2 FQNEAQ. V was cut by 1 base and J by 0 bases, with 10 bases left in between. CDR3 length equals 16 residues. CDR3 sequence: CASSLDGTYSGNTIYF. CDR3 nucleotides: TGTGCCAGCAGCTTAGACGGCACATACTCTGGAAACACCATATATTTT.

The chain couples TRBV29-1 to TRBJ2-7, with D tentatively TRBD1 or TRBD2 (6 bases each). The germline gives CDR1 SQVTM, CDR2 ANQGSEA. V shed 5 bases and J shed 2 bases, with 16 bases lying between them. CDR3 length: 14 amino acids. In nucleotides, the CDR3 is TGCAGCGTTCGGGGGCTAGCCGAGGCCTACGAGCAGTACTTC. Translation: CSVRGLAEAYEQYF.

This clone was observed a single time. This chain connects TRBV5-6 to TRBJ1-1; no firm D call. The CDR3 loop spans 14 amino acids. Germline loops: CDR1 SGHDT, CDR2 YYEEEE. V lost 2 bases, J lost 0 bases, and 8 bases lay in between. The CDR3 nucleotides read TGTGCCAGCAGCTTTTTATTCTTGAACACTGAAGCTTTCTTT. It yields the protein CASSFLFLNTEAFF.

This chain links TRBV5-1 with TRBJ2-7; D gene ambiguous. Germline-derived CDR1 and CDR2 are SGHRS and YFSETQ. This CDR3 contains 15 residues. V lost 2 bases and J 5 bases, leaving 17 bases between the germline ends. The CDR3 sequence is CASSLDDWSVDEQYF. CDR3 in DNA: TGCGCCAGCAGCTTAGATGACTGGTCGGTGGACGAGCAGTACTTC.

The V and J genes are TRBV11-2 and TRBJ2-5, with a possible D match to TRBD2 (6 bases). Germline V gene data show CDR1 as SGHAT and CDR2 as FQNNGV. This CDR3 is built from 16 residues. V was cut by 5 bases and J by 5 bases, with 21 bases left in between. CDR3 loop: CASSPSSWASDETQYF. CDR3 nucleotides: TGTGCCAGCAGCCCCTCGTCTTGGGCTAGCGACGAGACCCAGTACTTC. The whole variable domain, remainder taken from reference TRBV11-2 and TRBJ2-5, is EAGVAQSPRYKIIEKRQSVAFWCNPISGHATLYWYQQILGQGPKLLIQFQNNGVVDDSQLPKDRFSAERLKGVDSTLKIQPAKLEDSAVYLCASSPSSWASDETQYFGPGTRLLVL.

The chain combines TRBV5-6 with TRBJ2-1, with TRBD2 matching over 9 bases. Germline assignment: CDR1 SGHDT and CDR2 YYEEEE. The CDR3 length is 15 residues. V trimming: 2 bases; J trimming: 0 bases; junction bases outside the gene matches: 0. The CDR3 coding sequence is TGTGCCAGCAGCTTTAGCGGGAGCTCCTACAATGAGCAGTTCTTC. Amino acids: CASSFSGSSYNEQFF.

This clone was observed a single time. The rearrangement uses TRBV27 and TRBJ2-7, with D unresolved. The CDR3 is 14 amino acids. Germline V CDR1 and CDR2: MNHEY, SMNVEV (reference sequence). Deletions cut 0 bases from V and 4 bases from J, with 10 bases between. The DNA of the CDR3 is TGTGCCAGCAGTTTATCTGGAAGCCCTTACGAGCAGTACTTC. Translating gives CASSLSGSPYEQYF.

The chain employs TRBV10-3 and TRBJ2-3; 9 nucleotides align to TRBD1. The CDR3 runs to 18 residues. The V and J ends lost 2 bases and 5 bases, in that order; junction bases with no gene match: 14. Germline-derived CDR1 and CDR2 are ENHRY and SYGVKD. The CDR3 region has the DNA TGTGCCATCAGTGAGCCGGGCTTGGGACAGGGTCGGCAAGATACGCAGTATTTT. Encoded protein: CAISEPGLGQGRQDTQYF.

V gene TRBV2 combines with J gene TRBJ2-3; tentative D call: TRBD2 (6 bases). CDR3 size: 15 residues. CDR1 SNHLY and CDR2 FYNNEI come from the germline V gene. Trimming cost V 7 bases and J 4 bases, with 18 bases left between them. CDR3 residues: CASIDGLGGADTQYF. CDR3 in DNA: TGTGCCAGCATAGACGGCCTCGGCGGGGCAGATACGCAGTATTTT.

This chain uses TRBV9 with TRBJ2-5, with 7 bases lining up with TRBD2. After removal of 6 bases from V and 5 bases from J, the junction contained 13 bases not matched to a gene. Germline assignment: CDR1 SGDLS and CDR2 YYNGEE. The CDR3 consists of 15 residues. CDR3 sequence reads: CASTEMGLTGETQYF. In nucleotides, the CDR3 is TGTGCCAGCACCGAGATGGGACTAACCGGCGAGACCCAGTACTTC.

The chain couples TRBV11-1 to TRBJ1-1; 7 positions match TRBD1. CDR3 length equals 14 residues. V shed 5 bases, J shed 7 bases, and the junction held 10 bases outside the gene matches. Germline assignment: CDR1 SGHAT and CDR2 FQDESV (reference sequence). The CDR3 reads CASSLEGTAYEAFF. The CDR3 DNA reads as TGTGCCAGCAGCCTAGAAGGGACAGCATATGAAGCTTTCTTT.

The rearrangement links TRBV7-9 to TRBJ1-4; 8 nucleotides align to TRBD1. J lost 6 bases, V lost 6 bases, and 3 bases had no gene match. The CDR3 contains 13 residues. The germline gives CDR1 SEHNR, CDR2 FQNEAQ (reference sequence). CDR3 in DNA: TGTGCCAGCAGTCAGGGGGCGGATGAAAAACTGTTTTTT. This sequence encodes CASSQGADEKLFF.

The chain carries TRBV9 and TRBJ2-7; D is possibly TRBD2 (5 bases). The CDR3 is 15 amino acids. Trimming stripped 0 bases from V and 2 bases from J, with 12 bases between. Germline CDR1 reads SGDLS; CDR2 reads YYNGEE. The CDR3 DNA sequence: TGTGCCAGCAGCGTAGGTTCAGAGGGTCCCTACGAGCAGTACTTC. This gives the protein CASSVGSEGPYEQYF.

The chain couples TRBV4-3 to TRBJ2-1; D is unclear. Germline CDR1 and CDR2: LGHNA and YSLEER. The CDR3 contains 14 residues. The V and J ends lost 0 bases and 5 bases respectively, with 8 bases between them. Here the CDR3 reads CASSQDGGHNEQFF. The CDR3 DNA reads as TGCGCCAGCAGCCAAGATGGCGGTCACAATGAGCAGTTCTTC.

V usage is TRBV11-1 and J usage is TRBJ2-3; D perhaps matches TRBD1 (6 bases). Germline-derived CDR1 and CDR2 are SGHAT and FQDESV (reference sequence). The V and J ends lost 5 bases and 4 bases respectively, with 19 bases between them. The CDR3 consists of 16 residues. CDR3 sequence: CASSPRDTFSPDTQYF. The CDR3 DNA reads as TGTGCCAGCAGCCCCCGGGACACCTTTTCCCCAGATACGCAGTATTTT.

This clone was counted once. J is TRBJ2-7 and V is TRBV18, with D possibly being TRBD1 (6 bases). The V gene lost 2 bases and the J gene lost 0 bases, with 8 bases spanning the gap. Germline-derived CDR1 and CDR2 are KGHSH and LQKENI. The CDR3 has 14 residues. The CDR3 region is CASSPRGSSYEQYF. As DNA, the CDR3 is TGTGCCAGCTCACCAAGGGGGAGCTCCTACGAGCAGTACTTC.

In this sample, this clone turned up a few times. The CDR3 here is CASRYGNTIYF. The CDR3 DNA follows: TGTGCCAGCAGATATGGAAACACCATATATTTT. This chain uses TRBV28 with TRBJ1-3; D gene unclear. V gave up 6 bases and J gave up 3 bases, with 3 bases separating them. The CDR3 sequence is 11 residues long. Looked up from germline, CDR1 is MDHEN and CDR2 is SYDVKM.

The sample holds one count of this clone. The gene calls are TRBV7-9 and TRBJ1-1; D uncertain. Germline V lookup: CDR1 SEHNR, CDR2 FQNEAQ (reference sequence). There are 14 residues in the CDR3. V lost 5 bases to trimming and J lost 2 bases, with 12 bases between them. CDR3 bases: TGTGCCAGCAGCCCTACATTACCTAACACTGAAGCTTTCTTT. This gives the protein CASSPTLPNTEAFF.

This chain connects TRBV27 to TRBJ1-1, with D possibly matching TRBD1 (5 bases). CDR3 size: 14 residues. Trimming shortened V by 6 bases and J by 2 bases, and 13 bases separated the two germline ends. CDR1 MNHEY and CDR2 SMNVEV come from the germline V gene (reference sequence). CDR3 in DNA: TGTGCCAGCAGCCCCGGGTGGGGCAACACTGAAGCTTTCTTT. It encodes CASSPGWGNTEAFF.

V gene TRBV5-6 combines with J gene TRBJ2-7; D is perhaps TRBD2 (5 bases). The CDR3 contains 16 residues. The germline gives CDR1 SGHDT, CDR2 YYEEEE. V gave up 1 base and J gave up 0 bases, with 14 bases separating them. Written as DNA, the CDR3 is TGTGCCAGCAGCTTGTATGCGGGCGTGAGCTCCTACGAGCAGTACTTC. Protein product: CASSLYAGVSSYEQYF.

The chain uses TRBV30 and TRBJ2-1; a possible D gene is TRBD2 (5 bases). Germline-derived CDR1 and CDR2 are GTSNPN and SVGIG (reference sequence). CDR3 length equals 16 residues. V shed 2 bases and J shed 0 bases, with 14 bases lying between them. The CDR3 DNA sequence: TGTGCCTGGAGTCCTCGGACTCCCAGCTCCTACAATGAGCAGTTCTTC. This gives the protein CAWSPRTPSSYNEQFF.

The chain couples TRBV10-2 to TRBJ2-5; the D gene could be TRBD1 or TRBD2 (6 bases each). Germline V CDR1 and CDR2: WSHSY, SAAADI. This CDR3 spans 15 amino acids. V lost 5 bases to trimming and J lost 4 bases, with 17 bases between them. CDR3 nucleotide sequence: TGCGCCAGCAGTCCGGAAGAGGGGGGCCGAGAGACCCAGTACTTC. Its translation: CASSPEEGGRETQYF.

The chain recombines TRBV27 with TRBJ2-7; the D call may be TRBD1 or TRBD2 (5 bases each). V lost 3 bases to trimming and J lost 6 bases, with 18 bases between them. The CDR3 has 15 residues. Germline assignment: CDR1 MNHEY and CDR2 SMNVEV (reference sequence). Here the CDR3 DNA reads TGTGCCAGCAGTTTGCTAAGAGGGGATCCCTCCGAGCAGTACTTC. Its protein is CASSLLRGDPSEQYF.

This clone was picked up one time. The CDR3 DNA reads TGTGCCAGCAGCTTATCGGACTTTAGCAATCAGCCCCAGCATTTT. Translated, it gives CASSLSDFSNQPQHF. V gene TRBV5-6 combines with J gene TRBJ1-5; D is uncertain. The germline V gene has CDR1 SGHDT and CDR2 YYEEEE. The germline V and J ends were trimmed by 2 bases and 0 bases, with 9 bases remaining between them. The CDR3 covers 15 residues.

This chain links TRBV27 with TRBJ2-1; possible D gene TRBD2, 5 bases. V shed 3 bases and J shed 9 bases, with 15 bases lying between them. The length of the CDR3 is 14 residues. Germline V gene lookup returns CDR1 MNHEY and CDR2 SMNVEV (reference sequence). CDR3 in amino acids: CASSFGPLEGEQFF. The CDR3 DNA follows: TGTGCCAGCAGTTTTGGCCCACTCGAGGGTGAGCAGTTCTTC.